The present TCR beta chain was sequenced within a study of post-analysis software for immune sequencing data. In germline, CDR1 is LNHDA, CDR2 SQIVND (reference sequence). Between the trimmed V and J ends, which lost 5 bases and 6 bases, there was a span of 14 bases. CDR3 size: 14 residues. As for this clonotype: Antigen unknown.

Study results and caveats: Samples prepared in the same batch strongly co-clustered by F measure. Patients showed TRBV5-6, TRBV5-1 and TRBV20-1 among four to six TRBV segments more frequent than in controls.

Sequencing libraries made from TCR beta cDNA carried unique molecular identifiers. Yield was about 500,000 cDNA molecules from roughly 0.93 to 9.6 million T cells. TCRdb reprocessed the PCR reads with MiXCR, giving one entry per CDR3 protein. The data contain about 770,000 distinct CDR3 sequences, around 45% of them singletons. The clonotype comes from a girl aged 10 to 17 with multiple sclerosis. J is TRBJ1-5 and V is TRBV19; possibly TRBD1 for D (6 bases). Sequences were obtained from blood. CDR3 nucleotides: TGTGCCAGTAGTGCCATACAGGGTCTTCAGCCCCAGCATTTT. Translation: CASSAIQGLQPQHF.